What follows are 30 T cell receptor beta chains derived from one specimen sequenced in a study of cytomegalovirus exposure and HLA in healthy donors. PCR used 60 Vbeta primers and 13 Jbeta primers. Using immunoSEQ multiplex PCR, the repertoire was profiled, and TCRdb retains in-frame clones only, with some absent. The sample records 200,000 to 250,000 clones, more than 60% being singletons. Sequenced sample: PBMCs. The receptors originated from an older woman in good health and CMV-seropositive.

The chain couples TRBV7-2 to TRBJ2-1, with 12 bases lining up with TRBD2. The germline V gene has CDR1 SGHTA and CDR2 FQGNSA. This CDR3 contains 16 residues. V was pared by 5 bases and J by 7 bases, with 9 bases of the junction left unmatched. As DNA, the CDR3 is TGTGCCAGCAGCCCAGCCGGGACTAGCGGGTGGAATGAGCAGTTCTTC. Its protein product is CASSPAGTSGWNEQFF.

The rearrangement joins TRBV7-8 to TRBJ2-7; weak D call: TRBD2 (6 bases). There are 15 residues in the CDR3. Between the trimmed V and J ends, which lost 1 base and 2 bases, there was a span of 12 bases. The germline CDR1 and CDR2 sequences are SGHVS and FQNEAQ. This chain's CDR3 is CASSLEISGTYEQYF. CDR3 DNA: TGTGCCAGCAGCTTAGAAATTAGCGGTACCTACGAGCAGTACTTC.

The rearrangement joins TRBV14 to TRBJ1-1; D call uncertain. CDR3 length: 16 residues. Looked up from germline, CDR1 is SGHDN and CDR2 is FVKESK. V was shortened by 0 bases and J by 1 base, with 12 bases between the two germline ends. The CDR3 reads CASSQEGGRANTEAFF. The CDR3 coding sequence is TGTGCCAGCAGCCAAGAAGGAGGACGCGCGAACACTGAAGCTTTCTTT.

This clone was seen once. The chain is built from TRBV18 and TRBJ2-2, with 7 bases that match TRBD1. CDR1 and CDR2 (germline): KGHSH, LQKENI. The J segment lost 8 bases and the V segment lost 3 bases, leaving 15 bases of the junction unmatched. This CDR3 spans 17 amino acids. CDR3: CASSPTLTGTELGELFF. The DNA for the CDR3 is TGTGCCAGCTCACCGACGCTAACCGGGACAGAGTTGGGGGAGCTGTTTTTT. Variable domain in full (rest from reference TRBV18 and TRBJ2-2): NAGVMQNPRHLVRRRGQEARLRCSPMKGHSHVYWYRQLPEEGLKFMVYLQKENIIDESGMPKERFSAEFPKEGPSILRIQQVVRGDSAAYFCASSPTLTGTELGELFFGEGSRLTVL.

The V and J genes are TRBV2 and TRBJ1-4; a possible D gene is TRBD1 (6 bases). The CDR3 consists of 14 residues. With 4 bases removed from V and 8 bases from J, the gap between germline ends came to 14 bases. Germline-derived CDR1 and CDR2 are SNHLY and FYNNEI. The CDR3 coding sequence is TGTGCCAGCAGTGTCCGGGGGGCGGACGAAAAACTGTTTTTT. Protein product: CASSVRGADEKLFF.

The V call is TRBV6-4, the J call TRBJ1-1; no clear D gene. The V gene lost 4 bases and the J gene lost 0 bases, with 6 bases spanning the gap. Germline V gene lookup returns CDR1 MRHNA and CDR2 SNTAGT. This CDR3 has 13 amino acids. This chain's CDR3 is CASSVGMNTEAFF. CDR3 nucleotide sequence: TGTGCCAGCAGTGTCGGTATGAACACTGAAGCTTTCTTT.

This clone has only one observation. This chain links TRBV5-8 with TRBJ2-5; 8 nucleotides line up with TRBD2. With V trimmed by 3 bases and J by 9 bases, 4 bases remained unmatched. CDR1 and CDR2 from the germline V gene are SGHTS and YDEGEE. The CDR3 spans 12 residues. As DNA, the CDR3 is TGTGCCAGCAGCTATGGGCGGGAGGCCCAGTACTTC. It is translated as CASSYGREAQYF.

This clone was seen just once. The V call is TRBV2, the J call TRBJ2-2; D might be TRBD2 (6 bases). The CDR3 runs 15 residues. Between the trimmed V and J ends, which lost 5 bases and 1 base, there was a span of 11 bases. Germline CDR1 SNHLY, CDR2 FYNNEI. In nucleotides, the CDR3 is TGTGCCAGCAGTCGTCATAGCGGGAACACCGGGGAGCTGTTTTTT. It yields the protein CASSRHSGNTGELFF.

The sample holds a few counts of this clone. The rearrangement joins TRBV30 to TRBJ2-7; D remains ambiguous. Germline-derived CDR1 and CDR2 are GTSNPN and SVGIG (reference sequence). V was cut by 5 bases and J by 4 bases, with 9 bases left in between. This CDR3 comprises 11 residues. The CDR3 loop reads CAWGTVYEQYF. The CDR3 DNA sequence: TGTGCCTGGGGAACAGTTTACGAGCAGTACTTC.

The V and J genes are TRBV6-5 and TRBJ1-6, with D uncertain. Per germline, CDR1 MNHEY and CDR2 SVGAGI. V gave up 10 bases and J gave up 6 bases, with 16 bases separating them. CDR3 length: 14 residues. The CDR3 nucleotides are TGTGCCACCAGCCGGGGAGTGGGTAATTCACCCCTCCACTTT. Translation gives CATSRGVGNSPLHF.

This rearrangement joins TRBV5-4 to TRBJ1-2; TRBD1 is a possible D gene (6 bases). From germline, CDR1 is SGHNT and CDR2 YYREEE (reference sequence). The CDR3 spans 13 residues. V lost 3 bases and J lost 4, with 10 bases in between. Here the CDR3 reads CASSSQGLYGYTF. The CDR3 nucleotides read TGTGCCAGCAGCTCACAGGGCCTCTATGGCTACACCTTC.

V gene TRBV14 combines with J gene TRBJ1-6; D ambiguous. This CDR3 region has 13 residues. Germline CDR1 and CDR2: SGHDN and FVKESK. Trimming cost V 8 bases and J 5 bases, with 10 bases left between them. The CDR3 sequence is CASWAWDNSPLHF. CDR3 nucleotide sequence: TGTGCCAGCTGGGCCTGGGATAATTCACCCCTCCACTTT.

This chain joins TRBV28 and TRBJ2-7; no reliable D call. The germline V gene encodes CDR1 MDHEN and CDR2 SYDVKM. The CDR3 is 12 residues long. V was clipped by 3 bases and J by 2 bases, with 5 bases between them. CDR3 sequence: CASSLAAYEQYF. CDR3 nucleotides: TGTGCCAGCAGTTTGGCGGCCTACGAGCAGTACTTC.

This chain joins TRBV19 and TRBJ2-2; 11 bases are a match to TRBD1. Germline lookup yields CDR1 LNHDA and CDR2 SQIVND (reference sequence). The CDR3 runs to 18 residues. Unmatched junction bases numbered 8, after V lost 2 bases and J lost 3 bases. The CDR3 DNA reads as TGTGCCAGTAGTATACCAGGACAGGGGGCCTTGTACACCGGGGAGCTGTTTTTT. This sequence encodes CASSIPGQGALYTGELFF.

Turning to this clone: The same CDR3 can be traced to other DNA sequences in this sample. The CDR3 coding sequence is TGCGCCAGCAGCTTGGGACAGGGGAACGAGCAGTACTTC. Translated, it gives CASSLGQGNEQYF. V gene TRBV5-1 combines with J gene TRBJ2-7; the match to TRBD1 covers 8 bases. Germline V lookup: CDR1 SGHRS, CDR2 YFSETQ. Trimming took 0 bases from V and 5 from J; bases not matched to a gene: 1. The CDR3 contains 13 residues. Full variable domain (remainder filled in from reference TRBV5-1 and TRBJ2-7): KAGVTQTPRYLIKTRGQQVTLSCSPISGHRSVSWYQQTPGQGLQFLFEYFSETQRNKGNFPGRFSGRQFSNSRSEMNVSTLELGDSALYLCASSLGQGNEQYFGPGTRLTVT.

The rearrangement links TRBV18 to TRBJ1-1; possibly TRBD1 for D (5 bases). CDR3 size: 15 residues. Trimming pared 3 bases from V and 1 base from J, leaving 12 bases between. Germline V gene data show CDR1 as KGHSH and CDR2 as LQKENI. CDR3 in amino acids: CASSPSQAPNTEAFF. CDR3 bases: TGTGCCAGCTCACCCTCACAGGCGCCGAACACTGAAGCTTTCTTT.

The chain joins TRBV19 to TRBJ2-2; tentatively, D is TRBD1 (5 bases). CDR3 length: 16 amino acids. Trimming took 3 bases from V and 1 from J, leaving 12 bases between them. The germline V gene has CDR1 LNHDA and CDR2 SQIVND (reference sequence). The CDR3 DNA sequence: TGTGCCAGTAGTATTCGGAGTAGGGGGAACACCGGGGAGCTGTTTTTT. Translated, it gives CASSIRSRGNTGELFF.

The chain has TRBV5-1 and TRBJ1-2; 7 nucleotides agree with TRBD1. The length of the CDR3 is 13 residues. V was clipped by 2 bases and J by 5 bases; unmatched bases: 3. Germline V lookup: CDR1 SGHRS, CDR2 YFSETQ. The CDR3, as DNA: TGCGCCAGCAGCTTTGACAGGGCATATGGCTACACCTTC. It specifies CASSFDRAYGYTF.

The chain carries TRBV10-2 and TRBJ2-7; TRBD1 agrees at 10 bases. CDR1 is WSHSY, CDR2 SAAADI, per germline. J lost 6 bases, V lost 3 bases, and 5 bases had no gene match. The CDR3 is made up of 14 amino acids. CDR3 residues: CASSEIRTGGEQYF. CDR3 DNA: TGCGCCAGCAGTGAAATTAGGACAGGGGGCGAGCAGTACTTC.

V usage is TRBV4-3 and J usage is TRBJ1-2, with D perhaps TRBD1 (5 bases). CDR1 is LGHNA and CDR2 is YSLEER in the germline V gene. Trimming shortened V by 1 base and J by 8 bases, and 14 bases separated the two germline ends. CDR3 length equals 14 residues. The CDR3 coding sequence is TGCGCCAGCAGCCAAGGCGGCAGGGTAAGAGGCTACACCTTC. This sequence encodes CASSQGGRVRGYTF.

This CDR3 reads CASSVLAGGNTQYF. The DNA of the CDR3 is TGCGCCAGCAGCGTGCTAGCGGGAGGAAATACGCAGTATTTT. The chain employs TRBV5-1 and TRBJ2-3; 11 positions agree with TRBD2. The CDR3 is 14 amino acids. V shed 4 bases and J 7 bases; nucleotides not matched to a gene: 5. CDR1 is SGHRS and CDR2 is YFSETQ in the germline V gene.

This clone was detected a few times. The chain uses TRBV19 and TRBJ2-1, with TRBD1 identical over 11 bases. The CDR3 has 15 amino acids. Unmatched junction bases numbered 4, after V lost 6 bases and J lost 3 bases. Germline CDR1 is LNHDA and CDR2 is SQIVND (reference sequence). CDR3 residues: CASRSGTGGYNEQFF. Here the CDR3 DNA reads TGTGCCAGTAGATCCGGGACAGGGGGCTACAATGAGCAGTTCTTC.

This sequence joins TRBV5-4 and TRBJ1-1; 9 bases line up with TRBD1. Germline V lookup: CDR1 SGHNT, CDR2 YYREEE (reference sequence). V dropped 5 bases and J dropped 3; count of bases not matched to a gene: 8. The CDR3 spans 15 residues. In nucleotides, the CDR3 is TGTGCCAGCAGGTTCGTACAGGGGGCTTACACTGAAGCTTTCTTT. Protein product: CASRFVQGAYTEAFF.

As for this clone: This same CDR3 is encoded by further DNA sequences in the sample. This sequence joins TRBV30 and TRBJ1-6; possible D gene TRBD1, 5 bases. CDR1 and CDR2 from the germline V gene are GTSNPN and SVGIG (reference sequence). Trimming stripped 3 bases from V and 10 bases from J, with 10 bases between. The CDR3 spans 12 residues. The chain's CDR3 is CAWRGARSPLHF. As DNA, the CDR3 is TGTGCCTGGAGAGGGGCAAGGTCACCCCTCCACTTT.

The chain employs TRBV7-2 and TRBJ2-3; D is perhaps TRBD2 (6 bases). Germline loops: CDR1 SGHTA, CDR2 FQGNSA. V dropped 7 bases and J dropped 10 bases, with 15 bases sitting between them. The CDR3 is made up of 12 amino acids. The CDR3 region is CASTEPGVPQYF. The CDR3 nucleotides read TGTGCCAGCACCGAGCCGGGAGTCCCGCAGTATTTT.

V is TRBV20-1 and J is TRBJ1-1; the D gene is possibly TRBD1 (5 bases). This CDR3 spans 11 amino acids. Germline loops: CDR1 DFQATT, CDR2 SNEGSKA (reference sequence). The CDR3 loop is CRPTGNTEAFF. The CDR3 DNA reads as TGCAGACCCACAGGTAACACTGAAGCTTTCTTT.

The CDR3, as DNA: TGTGCCAGCACCAAGAGGGTGGACTATGGCTACACCTTC. It codes for CASTKRVDYGYTF. This chain uses TRBV5-8 with TRBJ1-2; the D is unclear. Germline-derived CDR1 and CDR2 are SGHTS and YDEGEE. The CDR3 consists of 13 residues. Deletions cut 6 bases from V and 3 bases from J, with 12 bases between.

This clone has a handful of counts. This sequence joins TRBV5-5 and TRBJ1-4, with 10 nucleotides matching TRBD1. Trimming cost V 3 bases and J 5 bases; bases outside gene matches: 7. Looked up from germline, CDR1 is SGHKS and CDR2 is YYEKEE (reference sequence). The CDR3 runs to 16 residues. The CDR3 is CASSSNPGQGNEKLFF. In DNA form, the CDR3 reads TGTGCCAGCAGCTCGAACCCGGGACAGGGGAATGAAAAACTGTTTTTT.

This clone was seen a handful of times. The chain links TRBV4-1 to TRBJ2-3; 10 bases are a match to TRBD2. The CDR3 is made up of 17 amino acids. V lost 0 bases, J lost 6 bases, and 9 bases stayed unmatched. Looked up from germline, CDR1 is MGHRA and CDR2 is YSYEKL. CDR3 protein: CASSQDSQLAGSDTQYF. In DNA form, the CDR3 reads TGCGCCAGCAGCCAAGATTCACAACTAGCGGGAAGCGATACGCAGTATTTT.

V gene TRBV28 combines with J gene TRBJ2-5; D is unresolved. The end of the DNA fits TRBJ2-7 better, so the J call may be wrong. Germline-derived CDR1 and CDR2 are MDHEN and SYDVKM. The CDR3 length is 14 residues. CDR3 nucleotide sequence: TGTGCCAGCAGTTTTTTGGTTATCTCCTACGAGCAGTACTTC. Protein product: CASSFLVISYEQYF.